This is a list of T cell receptor beta chains from one sample in a study of T cell repertoires in aging, cancer and after chemotherapy. Each CDR3 protein is one row after TCRdb ran MiXCR on the multiplex PCR reads. This table holds 10,000 to 15,000 distinct CDR3 sequences, 35% found once. The sample consisted of blood. These receptors were taken from a human donor in good health. The donor label of this sample is uncertain. Each CDR3 is given with its conserved first and last residue. A D gene is named only where the DNA matches it firmly. Some rows have no size entry. The others give once, few or many, or a class for an expanded clone.

v_call,clone_size,cdr3_length,j_call,d_call,cdr3_aa,cdr3_nt
TRBV19,-,13,TRBJ2-7,-,CASSRGHPNEQYF,TGTGCCAGTAGTAGGGGACACCCAAACGAGCAGTACTTC
TRBV24-1,few,14,TRBJ2-2,-,CATSQGQSGGELFF,TGTGCCACCAGCCAAGGACAGTCCGGCGGGGAGCTGTTTTTT
TRBV12-3/TRBV12-4,-,16,TRBJ2-2,TRBD2,CASRTLAGANTGELFF,TGTGCCAGCAGGACCTTAGCGGGGGCGAACACCGGGGAGCTGTTTTTT
TRBV20-1,-,14,TRBJ1-2,-,CSARDSGNPSGYTF,TGCAGTGCTAGAGATTCAGGGAATCCGAGCGGCTACACCTTC
TRBV5-1,-,14,TRBJ2-1,-,CASSLAGGRASRFF,TGCGCCAGCAGCTTGGCCGGGGGTCGGGCGTCTCGGTTCTTC
TRBV19,medium-sized,15,TRBJ2-7,-,CASSIFRGAGDEQYF,TGTGCCAGTAGTATTTTCCGGGGGGCTGGCGACGAGCAGTACTTC
TRBV27,few,13,TRBJ2-7,-,CASMKGNSYEQYF,TGTGCCAGCATGAAAGGGAACTCCTACGAGCAGTACTTC
TRBV19,medium-sized,10,TRBJ1-2,-,CASRSGGYTF,TGTGCCAGTAGGAGCGGTGGCTACACCTTC
TRBV5-6,few,16,TRBJ1-6,TRBD1,CASSLAGRTGDSPLHF,TGTGCCAGCAGCTTGGCGGGCCGAACAGGGGATTCACCCCTCCACTTT
TRBV19,medium-sized,18,TRBJ2-3,-,CASSMFTGSFLSTDTQYF,TGTGCCAGTAGTATGTTCACAGGGTCTTTCCTCAGCACAGATACGCAGTATTTT
TRBV6-1,-,15,TRBJ2-1,TRBD2,CASMRSGRSYNEQFF,TGTGCCAGCATGCGGAGCGGGAGAAGCTACAATGAGCAGTTCTTC
TRBV18,few,15,TRBJ2-1,-,CASSKNEGYYNEQFF,TGTGCCAGCTCAAAGAACGAGGGTTATTACAATGAGCAGTTCTTC
TRBV30,few,11,TRBJ2-3,-,CACRKADTQYF,TGTGCCTGCCGGAAGGCAGATACGCAGTATTTT
TRBV6-5,few,12,TRBJ1-1,TRBD1,CASRKQGVNAFF,TGTGCCAGCAGGAAACAGGGGGTCAATGCTTTCTTT
TRBV6-5,-,10,TRBJ2-2,-,CASTAGELFF,TGTGCCAGCACGGCCGGGGAGCTGTTTTTT
TRBV10-3,-,15,TRBJ2-1,-,CAISEVAGPSTPVAF,TGTGCCATCAGTGAAGTCGCGGGCCCATCCACCCCGGTGGCCTTC
TRBV19,-,16,TRBJ2-7,TRBD1,CASSSDRGSSVYEQYF,TGTGCCAGTAGTAGCGACAGGGGATCGTCTGTCTACGAGCAGTACTTC
TRBV27,few,16,TRBJ2-1,TRBD2,CASSSIPTGGAGEQFF,TGTGCCAGCAGTTCGATCCCCACGGGGGGGGCAGGTGAGCAGTTCTTC
TRBV29-1,-,15,TRBJ2-3,-,CSVSWMGGITDTQYF,TGCAGCGTTAGTTGGATGGGGGGAATCACAGATACGCAGTATTTT
TRBV6-5,-,13,TRBJ1-2,-,CASSSGPRGGYTF,TGTGCCAGCAGTTCAGGCCCCCGCGGAGGCTACACCTTC
TRBV29-1,medium-sized,12,TRBJ2-1,-,CSVTTVGGEQFF,TGCAGCGTCACCACGGTCGGGGGTGAGCAGTTCTTC
TRBV5-1,once,17,TRBJ2-6,-,CASKSWTTSSGANVLTF,TGCGCCAGCAAATCATGGACAACGAGCTCTGGGGCCAACGTCCTGACTTTC
TRBV5-4,few,18,TRBJ2-3,TRBD2,CASSRRTSGGGGTDTQYF,TGTGCCAGCAGCCGACGGACTAGCGGGGGAGGAGGCACAGATACGCAGTATTTT
TRBV6-4,medium-sized,14,TRBJ2-1,TRBD2,CASSDGTSGNEQFF,TGTGCCAGCAGTGACGGGACTAGCGGGAATGAGCAGTTCTTC
TRBV6-5,medium-sized,19,TRBJ1-1,TRBD1,CASSERLSGGPGPGTEAFF,TGTGCCAGCAGTGAACGGCTTTCAGGGGGCCCTGGGCCGGGCACTGAAGCTTTCTTT
TRBV19,medium-sized,16,TRBJ2-2,-,CASLDLRVANTGELFF,TGTGCCAGTCTGGACTTGCGGGTAGCGAACACCGGGGAGCTGTTTTTT
TRBV6-1,few,12,TRBJ2-7,-,CASSGSSLEQYF,TGTGCCAGCAGCGGCTCATCCCTGGAGCAGTACTTC
TRBV12-3/TRBV12-4,-,13,TRBJ2-7,TRBD2,CASSPPGGGEQYF,TGTGCCAGCAGCCCGCCGGGAGGAGGCGAGCAGTACTTC
TRBV5-6,-,14,TRBJ1-6,-,CASSPEGRGSPLHF,TGTGCCAGCAGCCCGGAGGGCCGCGGCTCACCCCTCCACTTT
TRBV27,-,13,TRBJ2-7,-,CASSSRERSEQYF,TGTGCCAGCAGTTCCCGGGAGAGGAGCGAGCAGTACTTC
TRBV19,-,15,TRBJ1-5,-,CASRIGMGSNQPQHF,TGTGCCAGTCGTATAGGGATGGGCAGCAATCAGCCCCAGCATTTT
TRBV5-1,-,14,TRBJ2-1,TRBD1,CASTATGGYNEQFF,TGCGCCAGCACCGCGACAGGGGGCTACAATGAGCAGTTCTTC
TRBV5-1,-,17,TRBJ2-7,-,CASSLGPIQDSTYEQYF,TGCGCCAGCAGCTTGGGCCCTATCCAAGATTCCACCTACGAGCAGTACTTC
TRBV11-2,-,16,TRBJ2-3,TRBD2,CASSSGLAGLTDTQYF,TGTGCCAGCAGCTCCGGACTAGCGGGGCTCACAGATACGCAGTATTTT
TRBV6-4,few,15,TRBJ2-2,TRBD1,CASSDGTGGTGELFF,TGTGCCAGCAGTGACGGGACAGGGGGCACCGGGGAGCTGTTTTTT
TRBV6-5,-,15,TRBJ1-1,-,CASKGGEPRRTEAFF,TGTGCCAGCAAAGGAGGCGAGCCCCGAAGGACTGAAGCTTTCTTT
TRBV5-6,-,14,TRBJ2-7,TRBD2,CASNGGGISYEQYF,TGTGCCAGCAACGGGGGAGGGATCTCCTACGAGCAGTACTTC
TRBV6-2/TRBV6-3,-,14,TRBJ2-1,TRBD2,CATQGGSSYNEQFF,TGTGCCACCCAAGGCGGGAGCTCCTACAATGAGCAGTTCTTC
TRBV30,-,13,TRBJ1-4,-,CAWQGSSNEKLFF,TGTGCCTGGCAAGGCAGCTCTAATGAAAAACTGTTTTTT
TRBV7-9,few,13,TRBJ1-1,-,CASSLVPTDKAFF,TGTGCCAGCAGCTTAGTTCCCACAGATAAAGCTTTCTTT
TRBV11-3,few,14,TRBJ1-1,-,CASSLEQAAGEAFF,TGTGCCAGCAGCTTAGAACAGGCGGCTGGTGAAGCTTTCTTT
TRBV5-4,-,13,TRBJ2-7,-,CASSGTYTNEQYF,TGTGCCAGCAGCGGGACATACACCAACGAGCAGTACTTC
TRBV30,few,11,TRBJ2-3,TRBD1,CAWLSGTAKYF,TGTGCCTGGCTCTCCGGGACAGCTAAGTATTTT
TRBV5-5,few,16,TRBJ2-1,-,CASSLVAGGGMDEQFF,TGTGCCAGCAGCTTGGTGGCCGGGGGCGGTATGGATGAGCAGTTCTTC
TRBV5-4,-,13,TRBJ1-2,-,CASSLDGYYGYTF,TGTGCCAGCAGCTTGGACGGTTACTATGGCTACACCTTC